Listed here are 8 T cell receptor beta chains from one sample, sequenced in a study of OX40 agonist ivuxolimab in advanced cancers. Assay used: immunoSEQ multiplex PCR; TCRdb lists only in-frame clones, some missing. The table includes tens of thousands of clones, around four fifths detected once. The sample was CD4+ or CD8+ T cells sorted from blood, taken in a trial of the OX40 agonist ivuxolimab. The receptors come from an adult with an advanced solid tumor such as melanoma, head and neck, liver or kidney cancer.

This clone has a handful of counts. The V and J genes are TRBV7-8 and TRBJ1-4; 8 nucleotides align to TRBD1. J was trimmed by 1 base and V by 3 bases; bases with no gene match: 10. Germline V gene sequence: CDR1 SGHVS, CDR2 FQNEAQ. The CDR3 extends over 18 amino acids. The CDR3 DNA is TGTGCCAGCAGCTTGGACAGGGAGTGGCAGCGAACTAATGAAAAACTGTTTTTT. This sequence encodes CASSLDREWQRTNEKLFF.

The chain has TRBV28 and TRBJ2-2, with D maybe TRBD2 (5 bases). CDR1 and CDR2 from the germline V gene are MDHEN and SYDVKM. V gave up 4 bases and J gave up 4 bases, with 7 bases separating them. The CDR3 has 13 residues. As DNA, the CDR3 is TGTGCCAGCAGTTCTAGCTCCACCGGGGAGCTGTTTTTT. Translation: CASSSSSTGELFF.

This clone was recorded a few times. This chain joins TRBV5-1 and TRBJ2-5; 9 bases are a match to TRBD2. Germline V lookup: CDR1 SGHRS, CDR2 YFSETQ. V lost 0 bases to trimming and J lost 5 bases; unmatched junction nucleotides: 8. The CDR3 runs 16 residues. The CDR3 DNA follows: TGCGCCAGCAGCTTGGCGTCAGCTAGCGGGGTGGAGACCCAGTACTTC. Translated: CASSLASASGVETQYF. Based on the CDR3 plus reference TRBV5-1 and TRBJ2-5, the full variable domain is KAGVTQTPRYLIKTRGQQVTLSCSPISGHRSVSWYQQTPGQGLQFLFEYFSETQRNKGNFPGRFSGRQFSNSRSEMNVSTLELGDSALYLCASSLASASGVETQYFGPGTRLLVL.

The rearrangement links TRBV12-5 to TRBJ2-1; 14 nucleotides line up with TRBD2. The CDR3 loop spans 18 amino acids. V was pared by 3 bases and J by 4 bases, with 8 bases of the junction left unmatched. Germline lookup yields CDR1 LGHNT and CDR2 FRNRAP. The CDR3 coding sequence is TGTGCTAGTGGTTTAACACTCGGACTAGCGGGAGGTTACAATGAGCAGTTCTTC. This sequence encodes CASGLTLGLAGGYNEQFF.

A few counts support this clone. This rearrangement joins TRBV19 to TRBJ1-3; no definite D call. Trimming removed 8 bases from V and 3 bases from J, with 8 bases in between. The CDR3 is 12 amino acids. Germline CDR1 reads LNHDA; CDR2 reads SQIVND (reference sequence). The CDR3 DNA reads as TGTGCCAGTGGGGAGTTTGGAAACACCATATATTTT. This encodes CASGEFGNTIYF.

The J gene is TRBJ2-1, the V gene TRBV10-1, with 10 bases fitting TRBD2. The V segment lost 5 bases and the J segment 5 bases; nucleotides outside the gene matches: 9. In germline, CDR1 is WNHNN, CDR2 SYGVQD (reference sequence). The CDR3 totals 16 residues. The CDR3 protein is CASSPFSGGANNEQFF. The CDR3 coding sequence is TGCGCCAGCAGTCCCTTCAGCGGGGGGGCCAACAATGAGCAGTTCTTC.

The J gene is TRBJ2-2, the V gene TRBV10-3; TRBD1 agrees at 9 bases. The V gene end was trimmed by 5 bases and the J gene end by 0 bases; junction bases not matched to a gene: 4. CDR3 size: 16 residues. Per germline, CDR1 ENHRY and CDR2 SYGVKD. CDR3 DNA sequence: TGTGCCATCAGTCGACAGGGGGAAGCGAACACCGGGGAGCTGTTTTTT. As protein: CAISRQGEANTGELFF.

The J gene is TRBJ2-5, the V gene TRBV6-6, with 8 bases aligning to TRBD2. From germline, CDR1 is MNHNY and CDR2 SVGAGI (reference sequence). V was pared by 2 bases and J by 4 bases, with 3 bases of the junction left unmatched. The CDR3 contains 14 residues. The CDR3 DNA follows: TGTGCCAGCAGTTACGAACTAGCGGCAGAGACCCAGTACTTC. This sequence encodes CASSYELAAETQYF.